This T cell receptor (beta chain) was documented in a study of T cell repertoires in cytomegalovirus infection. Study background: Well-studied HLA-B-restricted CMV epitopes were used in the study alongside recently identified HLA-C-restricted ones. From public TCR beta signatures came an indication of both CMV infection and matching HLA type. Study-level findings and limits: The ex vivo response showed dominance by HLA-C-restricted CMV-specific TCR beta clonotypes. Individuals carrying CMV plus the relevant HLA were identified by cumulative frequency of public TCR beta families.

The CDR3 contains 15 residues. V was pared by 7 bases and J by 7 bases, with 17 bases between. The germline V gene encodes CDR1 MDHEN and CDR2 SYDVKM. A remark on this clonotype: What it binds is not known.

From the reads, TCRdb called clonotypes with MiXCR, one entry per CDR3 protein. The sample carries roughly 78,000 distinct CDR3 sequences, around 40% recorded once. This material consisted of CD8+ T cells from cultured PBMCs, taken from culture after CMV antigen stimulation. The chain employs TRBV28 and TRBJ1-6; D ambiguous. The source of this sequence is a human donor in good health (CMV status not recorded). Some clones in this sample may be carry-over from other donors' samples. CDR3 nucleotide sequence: TGTGCCAGCAAAAAGGGAATCGTCCTGAATTCACCCCTCCACTTT. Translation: CASKKGIVLNSPLHF.